This T cell receptor beta chain was documented in a study of blood T cell repertoires in COVID-19. The data were produced by immunoSEQ multiplex PCR, yet TCRdb's version contains in-frame clones alone and is incomplete. The data show 390,000 or so clones, almost 90% seen once. Germline V CDR1 and CDR2: SGHDN, FVKESK. With V trimmed by 4 bases and J by 2 bases, 3 bases remained unmatched. This CDR3 contains 14 residues. Sequencing used peripheral blood. The genes are TRBV14 and TRBJ2-7; TRBD1 aligns across 9 bases. The clonotype originates from a man between 18 and 35 years old with active or convalescent COVID-19. The CDR3 protein is CASSRGQGPYEQYF. CDR3 DNA: TGTGCCAGCAGCCGGGGACAGGGCCCCTACGAGCAGTACTTC.